A selection of T cell receptor beta chains follows, all from one sample in a study of OX40 agonist ivuxolimab in advanced cancers. Repertoires were generated with immunoSEQ multiplex PCR, while TCRdb's copy carries only in-frame clones and drops some. The sample consists of around 94,000 clones, more than 85% of them appearing once. Here the sequenced sample was CD4+ or CD8+ T cells sorted from blood, taken in a trial of the OX40 agonist ivuxolimab. Receptors were obtained from an adult with an advanced solid tumor such as melanoma, head and neck, liver or kidney cancer. CDR3s include the opening cysteine and the closing phenylalanine or tryptophan. D genes are given only for firm matches. Where a row states a size, it is once, few, many or the class of an expanded clone; other rows omit it.

j_call	d_call	v_call	clone_size	cdr3_nt	cdr3_aa
TRBJ2-7	NA	TRBV13	NA	TGTGCCAGCAGCCCGAGGGGCCTCTCCTACGAGCAGTACTTC	CASSPRGLSYEQYF
TRBJ1-2	NA	TRBV30	NA	TGTGCCTGGAGTGTAGGACAGTATGGCTACACCTTC	CAWSVGQYGYTF
TRBJ2-7	TRBD1	TRBV19	NA	TGTGCCAGTAGTATGGGACAGACCTACGAGCAGTACTTC	CASSMGQTYEQYF
TRBJ2-5	TRBD1	TRBV29-1	NA	TGCAGCGTGTCCGGGACAGGGCTGGAGACCCAGTACTTC	CSVSGTGLETQYF
TRBJ2-7	NA	TRBV2	NA	TGTGCCAGCAGTGAAGCGCAGGGGCGGCCCTACGAGCAGTACTTC	CASSEAQGRPYEQYF
TRBJ1-3	TRBD1	TRBV6-5	NA	TGTGCCAGCAGTTCCAGGGGGTTTGGAAACACCATATATTTT	CASSSRGFGNTIYF
TRBJ1-5	NA	TRBV30	NA	TGTGCCTGGAGTGAAACTCATAGCAATCAGCCCCAGCATTTT	CAWSETHSNQPQHF
TRBJ1-1	NA	TRBV30	NA	TGTGCCTGGAGTGAGCTCGGCGAAGCTTTCTTT	CAWSELGEAFF
TRBJ1-1	NA	TRBV11-2	NA	TGTGCCAGCAGCTTAACGGGGGGTGAAGCTTTCTTT	CASSLTGGEAFF
TRBJ2-1	TRBD2	TRBV7-3	NA	TGTGCCAGCAGCTTAACAGCGGGAGGCCTCAATGAGCAGTTCTTC	CASSLTAGGLNEQFF
TRBJ2-5	NA	TRBV7-9	NA	TGTGCCAGCAGGAGAGGCGGCAAAGAGACCCAGTACTTC	CASRRGGKETQYF
TRBJ2-2	TRBD1	TRBV4-3	NA	TGCGCCAGCAGCCAAGAGACAGGGAATACGGACACCGGGGAGCTGTTTTTT	CASSQETGNTDTGELFF
TRBJ2-3	TRBD2	TRBV7-9	NA	TGTGCCAGCAGCCCCCGACTAGCGGAGACAGATACGCAGTATTTT	CASSPRLAETDTQYF
TRBJ1-5	NA	TRBV13	few	TGTGCCAGCAGCTTAGGACAGGGAATCAATCAGCCCCAGCATTTT	CASSLGQGINQPQHF
TRBJ1-1	NA	TRBV7-6	NA	TGTGCCAGCAACAACCTCGGGTCAGGGGACACTGAAGCTTTCTTT	CASNNLGSGDTEAFF
TRBJ2-1	TRBD2	TRBV7-3	NA	TGTGCCAGCAGCCTCAATTTAGCGGGTCCCAATGAGCAGTTCTTC	CASSLNLAGPNEQFF
TRBJ2-1	NA	TRBV19	NA	TGTGCCAGTAGTCCCGGCCATGAGCAGTTCTTC	CASSPGHEQFF
TRBJ2-7	TRBD1	TRBV29-1	NA	TGCAGCGTTGAAGGAGGGACAGGAGATTCCTACGAGCAGTACTTC	CSVEGGTGDSYEQYF
TRBJ1-4	NA	TRBV28	once	TGTGCCAGCAGTTTAGAGGGGGCAACTAATGAAAAACTGTTTTTT	CASSLEGATNEKLFF
TRBJ1-1	NA	TRBV6-5	NA	TGTGCCAGCAGTTACGACTTGATCTTCGCCACTGAAGCTTTCTTT	CASSYDLIFATEAFF
TRBJ1-1	NA	TRBV5-6	NA	TGTGCCAGCAGCTTGGAGGGGTTGGCAGCTGAAGCTTTCTTT	CASSLEGLAAEAFF
TRBJ2-3	TRBD1	TRBV10-2	NA	TGCGCCAGCTCCACCGGGACAGGGATTTCAGATACGCAGTATTTT	CASSTGTGISDTQYF
TRBJ2-3	NA	TRBV7-2	once	TGTGCCAGCAGCTCCCTTACAGATACGCAGTATTTT	CASSSLTDTQYF
TRBJ2-7	NA	TRBV5-5	once	TGTGCCAGCAGCTTTTACTTGGGGAGATCCTACGAGCAGTACTTC	CASSFYLGRSYEQYF
TRBJ1-1	NA	TRBV30	NA	TGTGCCTGGAGTAACCGGGGAGGAACTGAAGCTTTCTTT	CAWSNRGGTEAFF
TRBJ1-2	NA	TRBV27	NA	TGTGCCAGCAGCCCAGGCGCTAACTATGGCTACACCTTC	CASSPGANYGYTF
TRBJ1-5	NA	TRBV27	once	TGTGCCAGCAGTTTGAACAGGTTCAATCAGCCCCAGCATTTT	CASSLNRFNQPQHF
TRBJ2-1	TRBD1	TRBV27	NA	TGTGCCAGCAGTTCCCCACAGGGGGCGGGGGTCATCAATGAGCAGTTCTTC	CASSSPQGAGVINEQFF
TRBJ2-6	TRBD1	TRBV4-2	NA	TGTGCCAGCAGCTTTCACAGGGGATCTGGGGCCAACGTCCTGACTTTC	CASSFHRGSGANVLTF
TRBJ1-2	NA	TRBV19	NA	TGTGCCAGTAGTTTCAGGGGAGCGAACTATGGCTACACCTTC	CASSFRGANYGYTF
TRBJ1-2	NA	TRBV28	once	TGTGCCAGCAGTTTTACGCTCAGGGTTAACTATGGCTACACCTTC	CASSFTLRVNYGYTF
TRBJ2-7	NA	TRBV5-4	NA	TGTGCCAGCAGCGGGCCGGACTCCCTTCCGGGCGAGCAGTACTTC	CASSGPDSLPGEQYF
TRBJ2-7	NA	TRBV5-5	NA	TGTGCCAGCAGCTTGGACTGGACAGAATCCTACGAGCAGTACTTC	CASSLDWTESYEQYF
TRBJ2-1	NA	TRBV6-6	NA	TGTGCCAGCAGTTACGACTCCAACAATGAGCAGTTCTTC	CASSYDSNNEQFF
TRBJ2-7	TRBD1	TRBV25-1	NA	TGTGCCAGCAGTGAAACCCGGACAGGCCTGTCCTACGAGCAGTACTTC	CASSETRTGLSYEQYF
TRBJ2-7	NA	TRBV15	NA	TGTGCCACCAGCAGGATCCCTCCGGACGAGCAGTACTTC	CATSRIPPDEQYF
TRBJ1-6	TRBD1	TRBV7-8	NA	TGTGCCAGCAGCTTTACAGGGGGCGCCTATAATTCACCCCTCCACTTT	CASSFTGGAYNSPLHF
TRBJ2-2	NA	TRBV9	NA	TGTGCCAGCAGCGTAGAGGGCGGGGAGCTGTTTTTT	CASSVEGGELFF
TRBJ2-7	TRBD1	TRBV6-1	NA	TGTGCCAGCAGTGAAGCGCAAGGGACAGTTAACTCCTACGAGCAGTACTTC	CASSEAQGTVNSYEQYF
TRBJ2-1	NA	TRBV7-9	NA	TGTGCCAGCAGCAGTGGGGCTGTGGGGACCTCCTACAATGAGCAGTTCTTC	CASSSGAVGTSYNEQFF
TRBJ2-5	NA	TRBV2	NA	TGTGCCAGCGAGCCGGGCCAAGAGACCCAGTACTTC	CASEPGQETQYF
TRBJ2-7	NA	TRBV5-4	NA	TGTGCCAGCAGCTTGGTCGGTTCCTACGAGCAGTACTTC	CASSLVGSYEQYF
TRBJ1-3	NA	TRBV5-6	once	TGTGCCAGCAGCGGAACAGGCTGGGACTCTGGAAACACCATATATTTT	CASSGTGWDSGNTIYF
TRBJ2-2	NA	TRBV27	NA	TGTGCCAGCAGGCAACTAGGAGGGTCCACCGGGGAGCTGTTTTTT	CASRQLGGSTGELFF
TRBJ1-2	NA	TRBV25-1	NA	TGTGCCAGCAGTGAATATGGGGGTTCATATGGCTACACCTTC	CASSEYGGSYGYTF